This TCR beta chain is drawn from a study of a mutant IDH1 vaccine in newly diagnosed glioma. TCRdb's copy holds only in-frame clones and misses some; the assay was immunoSEQ multiplex PCR. Of about 24,000 clones detected, roughly 85% appear once; the ten largest clones hold around 8%. As to time point: week 11, during vaccination. The study gave 300 ug of mutant IDH1 20-mer peptide per vaccine dose, with topical imiquimod. Regarding this clone: Its antigen is unidentified.

This sample comprised PBMCs, obtained from a glioma patient whose treatment included an IDH1 peptide vaccine. This TCR came from a man aged 40-49 years with glioma.

CDR3 sequence: CASSILPFGRRETQYF. CDR3 sequence (DNA): TGTGCCAGCAGTATCCTACCTTTTGGGAGGCGAGAGACCCAGTACTTC. The V and J genes are TRBV27 and TRBJ2-5; D is possibly TRBD2 (6 bases). This CDR3 is built from 16 residues. The germline V and J ends were trimmed by 5 bases and 4 bases, with 20 bases remaining between them. Germline CDR1 reads MNHEY; CDR2 reads SMNVEV (reference sequence).